The 9 T cell receptor beta chains presented below share a single source sample, sequenced in a study of control samples from healthy donors and cancer patients. The assay was immunoSEQ multiplex PCR, and TCRdb's table has in-frame clones only and misses some. The sample has roughly 43,000 clones; around 94% are singletons. The sequencing sample was made of blood. The receptors originated from a man in his fifties or sixties in good health.

V usage is TRBV5-1 and J usage is TRBJ2-2; 9 positions match TRBD2. Per the germline V gene, CDR1 is SGHRS and CDR2 is YFSETQ. The ends lost 0 bases at V and 0 bases at J; junction bases unmatched: 0. This CDR3 has 16 amino acids. This CDR3 is CASSLASGTNTGELFF. CDR3 sequence (DNA): TGCGCCAGCAGCTTGGCTAGCGGGACGAACACCGGGGAGCTGTTTTTT.

The CDR3 sequence: CASSLQGRNEQYF. Written as DNA, the CDR3 is TGTGCCAGCAGTTTACAGGGGAGGAACGAGCAGTACTTC. The V and J genes are TRBV27 and TRBJ2-7; either TRBD1 or TRBD2 may fit D (6 bases each). The V gene's germline CDR1 is MNHEY and CDR2 SMNVEV (reference sequence). CDR3 length: 13 amino acids. Deletions cut 2 bases from V and 5 bases from J, with 10 bases between.

V is TRBV18 and J is TRBJ2-1, with 13 bases matching TRBD2. This CDR3 has 16 residues. V was clipped by 5 bases and J by 5 bases; unmatched bases: 6. Per the germline V gene, CDR1 is KGHSH and CDR2 is LQKENI. CDR3 residues: CASSEGLAGVNNEQFF. In nucleotides, the CDR3 is TGTGCCAGCTCAGAAGGACTAGCGGGAGTCAACAATGAGCAGTTCTTC.

This rearrangement joins TRBV27 to TRBJ2-1; 14 bases are shared with TRBD2. V trimming: 2 bases; J trimming: 0 bases; junction bases outside the gene matches: 6. Germline values: CDR1 MNHEY, CDR2 SMNVEV (reference sequence). This CDR3 region has 19 residues. The CDR3 coding sequence is TGTGCCAGCAGTTTAACAGGGACTAGCGGGGGAAGCTCCTACAATGAGCAGTTCTTC. It specifies CASSLTGTSGGSSYNEQFF.

The V call is TRBV6-5, the J call TRBJ1-5, with a weak D call TRBD1 (5 bases). The V and J ends lost 6 bases and 4 bases respectively, with 7 bases between them. CDR1 and CDR2 (germline): MNHEY, SVGAGI. The CDR3 extends over 12 amino acids. The CDR3 nucleotides read TGTGCCAGCAGGACAGCAAATCAGCCCCAGCATTTT. It codes for CASRTANQPQHF.

As DNA, the CDR3 is TGTGCCATCAGTGACCCGGACAGGGTTGCAACTAATGAAAAACTGTTTTTT. Protein product: CAISDPDRVATNEKLFF. The chain joins TRBV10-3 to TRBJ1-4; TRBD1 matches at 8 bases. Trimming took 3 bases from V and 0 from J; bases not matched to a gene: 6. Looked up from germline, CDR1 is ENHRY and CDR2 is SYGVKD. The CDR3 runs to 17 residues.

This clone appeared a single time. The chain combines TRBV5-5 with TRBJ1-1; TRBD1 is a possible D gene (5 bases). The CDR3 extends over 13 amino acids. V was clipped by 4 bases and J by 9 bases, with 16 bases between them. Germline loops: CDR1 SGHKS, CDR2 YYEKEE (reference sequence). CDR3 coding DNA: TGTGCCAGCAGCCAAGGGGCAGAAAGGAAAGCTTTCTTT. Translated: CASSQGAERKAFF.

The V call is TRBV24-1, the J call TRBJ2-1; D tentatively reads TRBD1 or TRBD2 (5 bases each). Germline CDR1 and CDR2: KGHDR and SFDVKD. The V end lost 6 bases, the J end lost 6 bases, and 20 bases lay between the germline ends. The CDR3 loop spans 16 amino acids. The CDR3 reads CATSYMEPGAFNEQFF. CDR3 sequence (DNA): TGTGCCACCAGTTATATGGAACCCGGGGCATTCAATGAGCAGTTCTTC.

The chain employs TRBV10-3 and TRBJ1-3; perhaps TRBD1 as D (5 bases). The CDR3 runs 13 residues. Per germline, CDR1 ENHRY and CDR2 SYGVKD. Deletions cut 8 bases from V and 0 bases from J, with 8 bases between. CDR3: CAIRGASGNTIYF. The CDR3 nucleotides are TGTGCCATCCGAGGGGCCTCTGGAAACACCATATATTTT.